The source of this T cell receptor beta chain is a study of blood T cell repertoires in COVID-19. Study-level information: Sites across the United States, Italy and Spain contributed samples from acute and convalescent COVID-19. PBMCs, B-cell-depleted T cells, or T cells provided the cDNA or gDNA that made up the material.

Looked up from germline, CDR1 is MNHNS and CDR2 is SASEGT. The CDR3 loop spans 11 amino acids. Deletions cut 2 bases from V and 10 bases from J, with 8 bases between. Per the study methods: From reference gene primer amplification, estimates of nucleated cell counts were derived. TCRdb's table, derived via immunoSEQ multiplex PCR, lists solely in-frame clones and lacks some. The V and J calls and the clone size are those of that table, but D and trimming were determined from the DNA. The table lists 200,000 to 250,000 clones, less than 85% of them singletons. This receptor was identified in a woman aged 80 or over with acute or convalescent COVID-19. The chain has TRBV6-1 and TRBJ2-5, with a weak D call TRBD2 (5 bases). The specimen was peripheral blood. The CDR3 region has the DNA TGTGCCAGCAGTGAAATCCGGGACCAGTACTTC. Amino acids: CASSEIRDQYF.